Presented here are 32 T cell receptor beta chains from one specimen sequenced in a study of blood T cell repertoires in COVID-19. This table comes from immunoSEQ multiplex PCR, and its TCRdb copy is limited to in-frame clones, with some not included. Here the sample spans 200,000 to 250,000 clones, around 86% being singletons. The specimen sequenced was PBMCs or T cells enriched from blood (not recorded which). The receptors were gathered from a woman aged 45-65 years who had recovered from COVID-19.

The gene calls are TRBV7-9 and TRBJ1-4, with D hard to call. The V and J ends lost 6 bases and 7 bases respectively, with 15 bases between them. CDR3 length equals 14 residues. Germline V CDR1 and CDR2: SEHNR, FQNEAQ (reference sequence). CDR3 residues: CASSRLGSSEKLFF. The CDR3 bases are TGTGCCAGCAGTAGACTCGGGAGTAGTGAAAAACTGTTTTTT.

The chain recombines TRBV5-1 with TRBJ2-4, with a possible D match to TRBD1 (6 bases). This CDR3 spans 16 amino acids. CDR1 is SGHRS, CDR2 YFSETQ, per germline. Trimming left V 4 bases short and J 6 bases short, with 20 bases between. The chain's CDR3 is CASSPVGAGAGNIQYF. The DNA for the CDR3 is TGCGCCAGCAGCCCCGTCGGGGCAGGGGCAGGAAACATTCAGTACTTC.

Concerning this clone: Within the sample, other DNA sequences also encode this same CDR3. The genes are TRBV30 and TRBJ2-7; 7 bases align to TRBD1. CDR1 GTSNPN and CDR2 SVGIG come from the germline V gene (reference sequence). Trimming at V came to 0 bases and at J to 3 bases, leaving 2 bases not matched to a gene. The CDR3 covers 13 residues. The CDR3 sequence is CAWSVGTDYEQYF. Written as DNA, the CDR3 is TGTGCCTGGAGTGTGGGGACAGACTACGAGCAGTACTTC.

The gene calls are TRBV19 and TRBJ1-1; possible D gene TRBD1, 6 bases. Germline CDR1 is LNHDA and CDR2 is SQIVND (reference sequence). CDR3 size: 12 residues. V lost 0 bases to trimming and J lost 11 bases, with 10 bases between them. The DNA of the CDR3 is TGTGCCAGTAGTATAGAACCAGGGGTTGCTTTCTTT. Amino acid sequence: CASSIEPGVAFF.

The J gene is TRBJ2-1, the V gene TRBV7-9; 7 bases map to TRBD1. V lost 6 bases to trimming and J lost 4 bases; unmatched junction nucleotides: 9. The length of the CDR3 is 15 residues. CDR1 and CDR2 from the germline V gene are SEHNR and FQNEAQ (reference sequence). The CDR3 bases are TGTGCCAGCAGGAAGACAGGGCTTGCGTACAATGAGCAGTTCTTC. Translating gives CASRKTGLAYNEQFF.

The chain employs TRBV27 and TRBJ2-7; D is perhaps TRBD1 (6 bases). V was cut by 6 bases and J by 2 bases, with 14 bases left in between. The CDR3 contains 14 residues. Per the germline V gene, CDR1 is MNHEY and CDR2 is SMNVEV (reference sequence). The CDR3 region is CASRTPGQAYEQYF. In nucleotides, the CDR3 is TGTGCCAGCAGAACTCCGGGACAAGCCTACGAGCAGTACTTC.

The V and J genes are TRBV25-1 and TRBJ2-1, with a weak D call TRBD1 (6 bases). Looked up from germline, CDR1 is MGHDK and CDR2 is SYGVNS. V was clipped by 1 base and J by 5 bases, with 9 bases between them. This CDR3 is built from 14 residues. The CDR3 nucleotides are TGTGCCAGCAGTGAATCCGCAGGGGACAATGAGCAGTTCTTC. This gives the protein CASSESAGDNEQFF.

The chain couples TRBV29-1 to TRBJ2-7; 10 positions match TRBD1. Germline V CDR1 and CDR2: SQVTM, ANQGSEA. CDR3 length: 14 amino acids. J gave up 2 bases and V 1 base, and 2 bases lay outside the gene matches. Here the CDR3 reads CSVEGGTGAYEQYF. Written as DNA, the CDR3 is TGCAGCGTTGAAGGAGGGACAGGGGCCTACGAGCAGTACTTC.

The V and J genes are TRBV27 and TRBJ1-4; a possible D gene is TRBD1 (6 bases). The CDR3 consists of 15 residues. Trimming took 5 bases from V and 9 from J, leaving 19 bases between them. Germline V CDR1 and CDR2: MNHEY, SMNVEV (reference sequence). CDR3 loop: CASSTPRQAGKKLFF. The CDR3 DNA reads TGTGCCAGCAGTACCCCCCGACAGGCAGGGAAAAAACTGTTTTTT.

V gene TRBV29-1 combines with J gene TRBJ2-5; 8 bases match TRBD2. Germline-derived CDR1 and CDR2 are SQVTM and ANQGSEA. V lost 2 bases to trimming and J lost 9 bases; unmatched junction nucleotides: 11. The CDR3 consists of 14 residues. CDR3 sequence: CSVEFAGGLGAQYF. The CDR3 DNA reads TGCAGCGTTGAATTTGCGGGAGGACTAGGGGCCCAGTACTTC.

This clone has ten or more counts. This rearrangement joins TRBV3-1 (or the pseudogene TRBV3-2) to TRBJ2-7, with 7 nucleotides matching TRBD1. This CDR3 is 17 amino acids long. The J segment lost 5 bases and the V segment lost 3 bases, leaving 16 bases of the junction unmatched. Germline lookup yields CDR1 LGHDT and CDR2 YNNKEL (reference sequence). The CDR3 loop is CASSQVRDSGRFHEQYF. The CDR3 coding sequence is TGTGCCAGCAGCCAGGTCCGGGACAGCGGAAGGTTCCACGAGCAGTACTTC.

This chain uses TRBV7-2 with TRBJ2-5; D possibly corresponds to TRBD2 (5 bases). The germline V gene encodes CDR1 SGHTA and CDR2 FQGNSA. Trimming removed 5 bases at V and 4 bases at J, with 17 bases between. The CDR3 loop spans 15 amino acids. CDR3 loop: CASSPGVGGGETQYF. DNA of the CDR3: TGTGCCAGCAGCCCGGGTGTCGGAGGTGGAGAGACCCAGTACTTC.

The CDR3 DNA is TGTGCCAGCAGCTTAGTGGCTGTCTCTGGAAACACCATATATTTT. Its translation is CASSLVAVSGNTIYF. This chain links TRBV7-2 with TRBJ1-3; D is ambiguous. CDR1 is SGHTA, CDR2 FQGNSA, per germline. The germline V and J ends were trimmed by 1 base and 0 bases, with 7 bases remaining between them. CDR3 length equals 15 residues.

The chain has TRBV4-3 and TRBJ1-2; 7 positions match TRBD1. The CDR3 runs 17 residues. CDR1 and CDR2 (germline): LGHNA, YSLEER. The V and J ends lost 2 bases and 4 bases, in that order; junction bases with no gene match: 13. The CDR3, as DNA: TGCGCCAGCAGCCAAACTTCCGGACAGGATCTTGGCTATGGCTACACCTTC. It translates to CASSQTSGQDLGYGYTF.

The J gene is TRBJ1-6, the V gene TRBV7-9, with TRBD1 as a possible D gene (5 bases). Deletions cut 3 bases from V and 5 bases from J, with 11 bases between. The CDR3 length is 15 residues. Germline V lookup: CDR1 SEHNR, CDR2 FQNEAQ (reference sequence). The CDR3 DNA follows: TGTGCCAGCAGCTTCTGGGGCCGAAATAATTCACCCCTCCACTTT. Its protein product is CASSFWGRNNSPLHF.

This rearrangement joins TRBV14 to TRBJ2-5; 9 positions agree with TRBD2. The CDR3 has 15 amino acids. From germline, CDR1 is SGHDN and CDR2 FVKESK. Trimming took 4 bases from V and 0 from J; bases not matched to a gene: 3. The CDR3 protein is CASSRSGRYQETQYF. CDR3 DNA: TGTGCCAGCAGCCGAAGCGGGAGGTACCAAGAGACCCAGTACTTC.

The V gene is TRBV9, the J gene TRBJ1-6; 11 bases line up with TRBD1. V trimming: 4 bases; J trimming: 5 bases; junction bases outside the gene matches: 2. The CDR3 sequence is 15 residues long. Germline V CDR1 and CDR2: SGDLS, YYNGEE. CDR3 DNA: TGTGCCAGCAGCTTGGGACAGGGGGATAATTCACCCCTCCACTTT. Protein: CASSLGQGDNSPLHF.

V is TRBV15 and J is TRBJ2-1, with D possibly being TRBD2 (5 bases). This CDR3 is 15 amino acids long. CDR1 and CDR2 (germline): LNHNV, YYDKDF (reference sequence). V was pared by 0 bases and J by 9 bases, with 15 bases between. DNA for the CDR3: TGTGCCACCAGCAGAGAGAAACTAGTAGGCGGTGAGCAGTTCTTC. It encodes CATSREKLVGGEQFF.

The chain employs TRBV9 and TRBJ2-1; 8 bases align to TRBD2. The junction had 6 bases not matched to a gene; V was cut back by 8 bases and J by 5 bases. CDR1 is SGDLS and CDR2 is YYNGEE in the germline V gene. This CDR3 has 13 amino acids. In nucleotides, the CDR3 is TGTGCCAGTAACAGCGGGAGCCACAATGAGCAGTTCTTC. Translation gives CASNSGSHNEQFF.

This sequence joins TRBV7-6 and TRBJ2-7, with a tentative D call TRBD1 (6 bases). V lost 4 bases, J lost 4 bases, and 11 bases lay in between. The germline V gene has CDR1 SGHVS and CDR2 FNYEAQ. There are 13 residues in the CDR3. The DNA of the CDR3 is TGTGCCAGCAGCTCACTCCAGGGGTACGAGCAGTACTTC. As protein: CASSSLQGYEQYF.

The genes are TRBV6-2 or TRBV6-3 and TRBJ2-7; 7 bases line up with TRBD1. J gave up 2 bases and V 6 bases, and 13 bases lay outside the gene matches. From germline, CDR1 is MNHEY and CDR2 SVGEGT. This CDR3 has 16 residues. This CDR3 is CASSLTRGLYTYEQYF. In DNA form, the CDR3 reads TGTGCCAGCAGCCTAACTAGGGGGCTATACACCTACGAGCAGTACTTC.

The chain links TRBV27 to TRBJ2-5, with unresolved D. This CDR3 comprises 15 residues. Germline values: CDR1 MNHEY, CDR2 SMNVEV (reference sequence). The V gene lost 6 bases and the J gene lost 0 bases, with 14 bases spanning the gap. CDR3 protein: CASSPPGWNQETQYF. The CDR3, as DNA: TGTGCCAGCAGCCCCCCCGGGTGGAACCAAGAGACCCAGTACTTC.

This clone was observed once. CDR3 nucleotides: TGTGCCAGCAGCCAAGTTTTGGACAGGGGGCCCCTCTACGAGCAGTACTTC. Translation gives CASSQVLDRGPLYEQYF. V and J are TRBV3-1 (or the pseudogene TRBV3-2) and TRBJ2-7; the match to TRBD1 covers 11 bases. V lost 1 base to trimming and J lost 3 bases; unmatched junction nucleotides: 8. The CDR3 runs 17 residues. The germline CDR1 and CDR2 sequences are LGHDT and YNNKEL (reference sequence).

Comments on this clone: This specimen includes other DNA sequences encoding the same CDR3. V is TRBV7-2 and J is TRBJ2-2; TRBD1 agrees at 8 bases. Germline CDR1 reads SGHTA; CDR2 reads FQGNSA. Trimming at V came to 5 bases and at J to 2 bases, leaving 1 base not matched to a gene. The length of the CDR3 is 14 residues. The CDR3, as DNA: TGTGCCAGCAGCCCAGGGGGCAACACCGGGGAGCTGTTTTTT. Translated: CASSPGGNTGELFF.

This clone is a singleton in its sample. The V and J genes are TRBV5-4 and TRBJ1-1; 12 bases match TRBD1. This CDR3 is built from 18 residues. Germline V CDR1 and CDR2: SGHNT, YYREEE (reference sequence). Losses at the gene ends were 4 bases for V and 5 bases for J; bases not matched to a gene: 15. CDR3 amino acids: CASSPRRTGQGAYTEAFF. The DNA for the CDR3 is TGTGCCAGCAGCCCCCGAAGGACGGGACAGGGGGCGTATACTGAAGCTTTCTTT.

The chain's CDR3 is CASTNQGFGYTF. In DNA form, the CDR3 reads TGTGCCAGCACCAACCAGGGGTTCGGCTACACCTTC. The chain couples TRBV12-3 or TRBV12-4 to TRBJ1-2; weak D call: TRBD1 (6 bases). V was shortened by 7 bases and J by 8 bases, with 14 bases between the two germline ends. The CDR3 totals 12 residues.

CDR3 region: CASSFYGGEQFF. The CDR3 DNA reads as TGTGCCAGCAGTTTTTACGGCGGTGAGCAGTTCTTC. The chain uses TRBV12-3 or TRBV12-4 and TRBJ2-1; no firm D call. Trimming pared 3 bases from V and 9 bases from J, leaving 9 bases between. The CDR3 is 12 amino acids.

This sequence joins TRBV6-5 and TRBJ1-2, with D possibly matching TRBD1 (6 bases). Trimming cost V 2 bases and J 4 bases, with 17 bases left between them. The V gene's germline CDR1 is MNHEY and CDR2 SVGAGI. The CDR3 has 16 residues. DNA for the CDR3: TGTGCCAGCAGTTACCTTTCGAGGGGGGGTTCCTATGGCTACACCTTC. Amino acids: CASSYLSRGGSYGYTF.

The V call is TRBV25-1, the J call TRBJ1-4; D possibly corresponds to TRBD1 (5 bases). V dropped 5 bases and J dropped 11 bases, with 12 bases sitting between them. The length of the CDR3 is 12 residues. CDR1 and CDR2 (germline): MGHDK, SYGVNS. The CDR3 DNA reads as TGTGCCAGCAGTAGCGGGCCAGGGAAACTGTTTTTT. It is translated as CASSSGPGKLFF.

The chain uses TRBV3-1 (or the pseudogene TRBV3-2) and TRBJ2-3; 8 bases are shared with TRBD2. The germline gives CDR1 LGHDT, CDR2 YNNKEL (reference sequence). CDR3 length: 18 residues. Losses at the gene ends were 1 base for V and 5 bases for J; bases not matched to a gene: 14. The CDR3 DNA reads TGTGCCAGCAGCCAAGGATCTAGCGGGCCCGCCCGAGGAGATACGCAGTATTTT. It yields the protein CASSQGSSGPARGDTQYF.

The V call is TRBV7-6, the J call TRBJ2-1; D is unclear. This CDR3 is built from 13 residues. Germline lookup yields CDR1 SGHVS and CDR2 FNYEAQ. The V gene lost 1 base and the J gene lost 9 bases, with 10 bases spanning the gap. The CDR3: CASSLDVSGEQFF. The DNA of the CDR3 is TGTGCCAGCAGCTTAGATGTTTCGGGTGAGCAGTTCTTC.

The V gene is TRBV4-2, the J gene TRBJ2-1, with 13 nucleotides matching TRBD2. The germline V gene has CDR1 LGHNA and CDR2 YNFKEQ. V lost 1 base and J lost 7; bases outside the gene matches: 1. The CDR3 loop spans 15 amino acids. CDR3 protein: CASSQGTSGRNEQFF. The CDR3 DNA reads TGTGCCAGCAGCCAAGGGACTAGCGGGAGAAATGAGCAGTTCTTC.